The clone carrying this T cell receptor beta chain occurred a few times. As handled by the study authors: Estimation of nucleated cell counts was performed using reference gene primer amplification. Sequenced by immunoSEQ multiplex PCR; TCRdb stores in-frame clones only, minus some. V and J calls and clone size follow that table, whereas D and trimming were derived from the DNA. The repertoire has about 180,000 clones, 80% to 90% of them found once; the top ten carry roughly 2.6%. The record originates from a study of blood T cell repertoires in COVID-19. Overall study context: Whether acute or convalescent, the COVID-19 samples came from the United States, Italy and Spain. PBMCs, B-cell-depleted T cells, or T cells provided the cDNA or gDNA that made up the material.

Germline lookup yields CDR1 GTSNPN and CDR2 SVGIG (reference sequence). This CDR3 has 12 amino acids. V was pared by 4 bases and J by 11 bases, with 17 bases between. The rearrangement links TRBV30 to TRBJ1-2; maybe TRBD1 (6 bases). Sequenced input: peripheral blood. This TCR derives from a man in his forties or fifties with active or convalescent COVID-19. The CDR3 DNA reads TGTGCCTGGACCTACGGGACCCAGGGGTACACCTTC. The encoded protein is CAWTYGTQGYTF.